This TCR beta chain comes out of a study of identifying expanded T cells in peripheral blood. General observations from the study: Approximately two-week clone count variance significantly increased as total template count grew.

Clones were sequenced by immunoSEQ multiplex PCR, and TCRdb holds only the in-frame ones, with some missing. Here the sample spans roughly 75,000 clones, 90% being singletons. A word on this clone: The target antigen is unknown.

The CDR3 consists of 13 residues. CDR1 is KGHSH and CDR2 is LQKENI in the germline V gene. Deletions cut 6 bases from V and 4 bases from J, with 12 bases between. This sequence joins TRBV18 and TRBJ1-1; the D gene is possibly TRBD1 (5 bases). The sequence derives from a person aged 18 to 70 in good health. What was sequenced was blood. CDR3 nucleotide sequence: TGTGCCAGCTCTCTAGACAGATCCACTGAAGCTTTCTTT. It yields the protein CASSLDRSTEAFF. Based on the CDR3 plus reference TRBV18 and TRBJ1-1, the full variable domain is NAGVMQNPRHLVRRRGQEARLRCSPMKGHSHVYWYRQLPEEGLKFMVYLQKENIIDESGMPKERFSAEFPKEGPSILRIQQVVRGDSAAYFCASSLDRSTEAFFGQGTRLTVV.